This T cell receptor (beta chain) was documented in a study of T cell responses to AZD1222 COVID-19 vaccine. Broader study findings: In a largely white British group with more females than males, clonal diversity was possibly underestimated.

A note on this clone: Its antigen is unidentified.

The data were produced by immunoSEQ multiplex PCR, yet TCRdb's version contains in-frame clones alone and is incomplete. The sample has 58,000 or so clones, 65% to 85% seen once. This receptor was obtained from an adult in good health. The material sequenced was peripheral blood, taken on day 0 of AZD1222 vaccination.

CDR3 bases: TGTGCCAGCAGAGATCCGGGACAGGGGCCTGGCTACACCTTC. As protein: CASRDPGQGPGYTF. The V and J genes are TRBV5-5 and TRBJ1-2, with 10 positions matching TRBD1. The J segment lost 7 bases and the V segment lost 5 bases, leaving 8 bases of the junction unmatched. Germline values: CDR1 SGHKS, CDR2 YYEKEE (reference sequence). The CDR3 runs 14 residues.